This TCR beta chain was retrieved from a study of control samples from healthy donors and cancer patients. Concerning this clone: The junction departs from germline at one end; a sequencing error may be responsible.

Using immunoSEQ multiplex PCR, the repertoire was profiled, and TCRdb retains in-frame clones only, with some absent. The sample gives about 150,000 clones, approximately 94% of which show up once; around 6.2% is in the top ten. Germline V gene sequence: CDR1 LGHNA, CDR2 YSLEER. This CDR3 is built from 18 residues. Sequenced: blood. This TCR was sampled from a man aged 35 to 55 in good health. The rearrangement links TRBV4-3 to TRBJ2-5; 15 nucleotides align to TRBD2. In DNA form, the CDR3 reads TGCGCCAGCAGCCGGGGGACTAGCGGGGGGCTTACCCAAGGGACCCAGTACTTC. Translated: CASSRGTSGGLTQGTQYF.